The T cell receptor beta chain under discussion was sequenced for a study of identical twins. TCRdb passed the 5' RACE reads through MiXCR, listing each CDR3 protein once. The data contain hundreds of thousands of distinct CDR3 sequences, about 20% of them singletons. Trimming pared 1 base from V and 5 bases from J, leaving 17 bases between. This CDR3 contains 16 residues. These sequences were also reported in another study, on T cells expressing NK-cell markers.

The V and J genes are TRBV12-3 or TRBV12-4 and TRBJ2-5; possible D gene TRBD1, 6 bases. Sequenced input: PBMCs. The clonotype was recovered from a woman in her late teens or twenties in good health. CDR3 loop: CASSLGRDTLGETQYF. The CDR3 DNA is TGTGCCAGCAGTTTAGGCCGGGACACGTTAGGGGAGACCCAGTACTTC.